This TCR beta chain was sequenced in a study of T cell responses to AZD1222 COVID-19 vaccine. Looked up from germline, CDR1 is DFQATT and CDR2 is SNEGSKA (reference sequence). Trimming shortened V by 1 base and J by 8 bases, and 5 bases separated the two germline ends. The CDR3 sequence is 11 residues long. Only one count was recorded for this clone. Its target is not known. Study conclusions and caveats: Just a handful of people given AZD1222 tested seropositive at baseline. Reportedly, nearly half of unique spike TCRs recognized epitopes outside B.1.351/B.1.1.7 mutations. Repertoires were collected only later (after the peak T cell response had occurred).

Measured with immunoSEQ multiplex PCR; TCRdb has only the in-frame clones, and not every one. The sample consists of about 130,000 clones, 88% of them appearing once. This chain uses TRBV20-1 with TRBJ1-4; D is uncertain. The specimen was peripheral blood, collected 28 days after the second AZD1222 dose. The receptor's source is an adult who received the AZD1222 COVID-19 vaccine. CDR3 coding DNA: TGCAGTGCTAGAGTTCGGGAAAAACTGTTTTTT. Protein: CSARVREKLFF.